What follows describes a single T cell receptor (beta chain). Its target is unknown. In germline, CDR1 is MDHEN, CDR2 SYDVKM. The ends were cut back, 2 bases at V and 7 bases at J, with 8 bases in the middle. The CDR3 extends over 12 amino acids. A deep-level run was used for the assay. Only in-frame clones appear in the TCRdb table, and some are missing; sequencing was by immunoSEQ multiplex PCR. The table includes 2,100,000 or so clones, approximately 94% detected once. The sample comes from a study of shared clonotypes between healthy human individuals. Whole-study results and caveats: All-four-donor shared clonotypes had higher generation probabilities than non-shared clonotypes did. An expected dependence of interdonor clonotype sharing on sequencing depth was noted.

V and J are TRBV28 and TRBJ2-5, with unresolved D. This clonotype originated in a man between 18 and 29 years old in good health. The sample consisted of naive CD4+ T cells sorted from blood. Subset of the sample: CD45RA+ positively selected. CDR3 coding DNA: TGTGCCAGCAGTTTAAGGTCGGGGACCCAGTACTTC. Translation: CASSLRSGTQYF.